The 26 T cell receptor beta chains in this list originate from one sample, sequenced in a study of metastatic and nonmetastatic thyroid tumors. No treatment had been given to any patient before thyroid surgery. MiXCR reprocessed the PCR reads for TCRdb. The data hold about 17,000 clones, with roughly a fifth observed a single time. Sequenced sample: adjacent normal tissue. The source is a female donor with papillary thyroid cancer or a benign thyroid nodule (not recorded which). Some clones in this sample may be carry-over from other donors' samples.

The gene calls are TRBV20-1 and TRBJ1-2; D is possibly TRBD1 (5 bases). The CDR3 extends over 13 amino acids. CDR1 and CDR2 from the germline V gene are DFQATT and SNEGSKA (reference sequence). Trimming pared 6 bases from V and 1 base from J, leaving 12 bases between. CDR3 nucleotide sequence: TGCAGTGCCCCGGGACGGCATAACTATGGCTACACCTTC. Protein: CSAPGRHNYGYTF.

This rearrangement joins TRBV24-1 to TRBJ2-1, with D possibly matching TRBD1 (6 bases). Germline-derived CDR1 and CDR2 are KGHDR and SFDVKD. V gave up 11 bases and J gave up 7 bases, with 23 bases separating them. CDR3 size: 15 residues. The DNA of the CDR3 is TGTGCCAGCAGCTTAGTAGGGGGAGACGGGAATGAGCAGTTCTTC. This translates into CASSLVGGDGNEQFF.

This sequence joins TRBV2 and TRBJ2-7; D might be TRBD2 (6 bases). The CDR3 sequence is 18 residues long. Germline V lookup: CDR1 SNHLY, CDR2 FYNNEI. The V and J ends lost 7 bases and 7 bases respectively, with 32 bases between them. CDR3 in amino acids: CASTLMAGGSGGSGEQYF. CDR3 DNA: TGTGCCAGCACCCTAATGGCCGGGGGTAGCGGCGGTTCTGGGGAGCAGTACTTC.

The rearrangement links TRBV7-2 to TRBJ2-1, with D unresolved. Germline CDR1 reads SGHTA; CDR2 reads FQGNSA. The length of the CDR3 is 13 residues. Deletions cut 5 bases from V and 5 bases from J, with 10 bases between. DNA of the CDR3: TGTGCCAGCAGCCCATACCTTCACAATGAGCAGTTCTTC. As protein: CASSPYLHNEQFF.

This clone was seen more than once but under ten times. V and J are TRBV19 and TRBJ1-1, with D uncertain. The CDR3 has 13 amino acids. The ends were cut back, 3 bases at V and 3 bases at J, with 8 bases in the middle. Germline CDR1 is LNHDA and CDR2 is SQIVND (reference sequence). CDR3 DNA sequence: TGTGCCAGTAGTATGGGTGGGGACACTGAAGCTTTCTTT. This sequence encodes CASSMGGDTEAFF.

The sample holds a few counts of this clone. The genes are TRBV6-6 and TRBJ2-5; TRBD2 aligns across 7 bases. V lost 2 bases to trimming and J lost 5 bases; unmatched junction nucleotides: 11. CDR3 size: 16 residues. From germline, CDR1 is MNHNY and CDR2 SVGAGI (reference sequence). CDR3 region: CASSYPGGRGPETQYF. Here the CDR3 DNA reads TGTGCCAGCAGTTACCCCGGAGGGAGGGGCCCTGAGACCCAGTACTTC.

The V and J genes are TRBV12-3 or TRBV12-4 and TRBJ1-2; TRBD1 matches 7 bases. V shed 3 bases and J 2 bases; nucleotides not matched to a gene: 6. CDR3 length: 15 residues. DNA for the CDR3: TGTGCCAGCAGTTTTAAAGGGGGCAGCAACTATGGCTACACCTTC. Its translation: CASSFKGGSNYGYTF.

By share, this clone counts as large. Other DNA sequences from this sample encode an identical CDR3 as well. The J gene is TRBJ1-6, the V gene TRBV6-1; a possible D gene is TRBD1 (6 bases). The CDR3 consists of 17 residues. Trimming left V 5 bases short and J 0 bases short, with 14 bases between. Germline CDR1 is MNHNS and CDR2 is SASEGT. CDR3 protein: CASSFRQESSYNSPLHF. Here the CDR3 DNA reads TGTGCCAGCAGTTTCCGACAGGAGAGCTCCTATAATTCACCCCTCCACTTT.

This clone appeared a few times. This chain joins TRBV11-2 and TRBJ1-2; 7 positions match TRBD1. Germline loops: CDR1 SGHAT, CDR2 FQNNGV. Trimming cost V 5 bases and J 4 bases; bases outside gene matches: 10. There are 15 residues in the CDR3. CDR3 DNA: TGTGCCAGCAGCAAAGAGGGGGCGCGGGTCTATGGCTACACCTTC. This codes for CASSKEGARVYGYTF.

The V gene is TRBV19, the J gene TRBJ1-5; 8 bases fit TRBD1. Losses at the gene ends were 3 bases for V and 5 bases for J; bases not matched to a gene: 0. Per germline, CDR1 LNHDA and CDR2 SQIVND (reference sequence). The CDR3 is 13 residues long. The CDR3 DNA follows: TGTGCCAGTAGTATGACAGGGGATCAGCCCCAGCATTTT. Translation gives CASSMTGDQPQHF.

This clone is large. The chain has TRBV15 and TRBJ2-3, with D unresolved. The CDR3 runs 18 residues. The germline gives CDR1 LNHNV, CDR2 YYDKDF (reference sequence). V lost 0 bases, J lost 8 bases, and 24 bases lay in between. The CDR3 nucleotides are TGTGCCACCAGCAGAGAATCCGGTCCAATAGGCGGTCTTGGTACGCAGTATTTT. It encodes CATSRESGPIGGLGTQYF. Combining the CDR3 with reference TRBV15 and TRBJ2-3 gives the whole variable domain DAMVIQNPRYQVTQFGKPVTLSCSQTLNHNVMYWYQQKSSQAPKLLFHYYDKDFNNEADTPDNFQSRRPNTSFCFLDIRSPGLGDTAMYLCATSRESGPIGGLGTQYFGPGTRLTVL.

This clone was picked up a small number of times. The rearrangement links TRBV11-2 to TRBJ2-1, with D perhaps matching TRBD2 (7 bases). V shed 1 base and J shed 3 bases, with 16 bases lying between them. CDR1 is SGHAT, CDR2 FQNNGV, per germline. This CDR3 has 17 amino acids. CDR3 protein: CASSLGRGGIFYNEQFF. The CDR3 nucleotides are TGTGCCAGCAGCTTAGGAAGGGGGGGCATTTTCTACAATGAGCAGTTCTTC.

Only a few counts were recorded for this clone. The chain has TRBV2 and TRBJ2-6; maybe TRBD1 (6 bases). Trimming took 0 bases from V and 3 from J, leaving 21 bases between them. The CDR3 has 20 residues. Germline V CDR1 and CDR2: SNHLY, FYNNEI. CDR3 region: CASSEARWDTALYGANVLTF. The CDR3 DNA sequence: TGTGCCAGCAGTGAAGCGCGATGGGACACCGCCTTATATGGGGCCAACGTCCTGACTTTC.

The gene calls are TRBV27 and TRBJ2-7; 7 nucleotides line up with TRBD2. Trimming removed 2 bases from V and 7 bases from J; junction bases left unmatched: 8. This CDR3 is 14 amino acids long. CDR1 and CDR2 from the germline V gene are MNHEY and SMNVEV (reference sequence). The CDR3 protein is CASSLHGGLGEQYF. The DNA for the CDR3 is TGTGCCAGCAGTTTACACGGAGGACTAGGGGAGCAGTACTTC.

The chain links TRBV13 to TRBJ2-1; 12 bases align to TRBD2. The germline CDR1 and CDR2 sequences are PRHDT and FYEKMQ (reference sequence). CDR3 length: 16 amino acids. Losses at the gene ends were 4 bases for V and 7 bases for J; bases not matched to a gene: 8. The CDR3 sequence: CASSSRLAGVINEQFF. The CDR3 nucleotides are TGTGCCAGCAGCTCTCGACTAGCGGGAGTTATAAATGAGCAGTTCTTC.

The V and J genes are TRBV5-1 and TRBJ2-7; D is uncertain. The CDR3 is 13 residues long. Trimming pared 4 bases from V and 2 bases from J, leaving 10 bases between. The germline gives CDR1 SGHRS, CDR2 YFSETQ. CDR3 loop: CASSQSPPYEQYF. The CDR3 DNA is TGCGCCAGCAGCCAAAGCCCGCCCTACGAGCAGTACTTC.

The sample holds a few counts of this clone. In nucleotides, the CDR3 is TGCGCCAGCAGCTTTACTAGCGGGACGGAGACCCAGTACTTC. It specifies CASSFTSGTETQYF. This sequence joins TRBV5-1 and TRBJ2-5, with 10 bases fitting TRBD2. Per germline, CDR1 SGHRS and CDR2 YFSETQ. The V segment lost 2 bases and the J segment 5 bases; nucleotides outside the gene matches: 3. This CDR3 contains 14 residues.

The V call is TRBV6-1, the J call TRBJ2-1; 8 bases agree with TRBD2. This CDR3 contains 15 residues. The trim removed 4 bases at V and 7 bases at J, leaving 9 bases unmatched. The germline V gene encodes CDR1 MNHNS and CDR2 SASEGT. The CDR3: CASSASGGPPNEQFF. The CDR3 bases are TGTGCCAGCAGTGCTTCGGGAGGGCCCCCTAATGAGCAGTTCTTC.

The chain uses TRBV20-1 and TRBJ2-7; 12 nucleotides match TRBD1. The CDR3 contains 15 residues. Trimming at V came to 5 bases and at J to 5 bases, leaving 10 bases not matched to a gene. The germline V gene encodes CDR1 DFQATT and CDR2 SNEGSKA (reference sequence). CDR3 DNA: TGCAGTGCTCCCTATAGTGGGACAGGGGGCGACGAGCAGTACTTC. Its protein is CSAPYSGTGGDEQYF.

The chain recombines TRBV19 with TRBJ1-1; 7 nucleotides match TRBD1. The J segment lost 1 base and the V segment lost 6 bases, leaving 5 bases of the junction unmatched. The germline V gene has CDR1 LNHDA and CDR2 SQIVND (reference sequence). The CDR3 spans 14 residues. The CDR3 DNA reads as TGTGCCAGTAGAAGCAGGGGGGGGAACACTGAAGCTTTCTTT. The encoded protein is CASRSRGGNTEAFF.

This chain connects TRBV6-2 or TRBV6-3 to TRBJ1-1; possibly TRBD1 for D (6 bases). Germline CDR1 reads MNHEY; CDR2 reads SVGEGT. V was cut by 6 bases and J by 6 bases, with 17 bases left in between. The CDR3 extends over 14 amino acids. The DNA of the CDR3 is TGTGCCAGCAGCCGTCAGGGGATGGGCTCTGAAGCTTTCTTT. It specifies CASSRQGMGSEAFF.

The chain is built from TRBV5-1 and TRBJ1-1; 12 positions match TRBD1. Germline CDR1 and CDR2: SGHRS and YFSETQ. After removal of 4 bases from V and 5 bases from J, the junction contained 6 bases not matched to a gene. This CDR3 comprises 15 residues. The CDR3 DNA reads as TGCGCCAGCAGCAACCGGGACAGGGGGCTTACTGAAGCTTTCTTT. This codes for CASSNRDRGLTEAFF.

The rearrangement uses TRBV11-3 and TRBJ1-4, with 8 nucleotides matching TRBD1. V was pared by 5 bases and J by 11 bases, with 10 bases of the junction left unmatched. Germline V gene lookup returns CDR1 SGHNT and CDR2 YENEEA. This CDR3 contains 14 residues. The CDR3 bases are TGTGCCAGCAGCCCAATAGGACAGGGTGTTAAACTGTTTTTT. The encoded protein is CASSPIGQGVKLFF.

J is TRBJ2-2 and V is TRBV28; D is possibly TRBD2 (6 bases). The CDR3 runs 21 residues. The germline CDR1 and CDR2 sequences are MDHEN and SYDVKM. The V and J ends lost 6 bases and 3 bases respectively, with 32 bases between them. CDR3 bases: TGTGCCAGCAGGATACCTTTGAGTAGGGGTAGGCGGGGATCGGACACCGGGGAGCTGTTTTTT. This translates into CASRIPLSRGRRGSDTGELFF.

This clone was seen a handful of times. This chain uses TRBV11-2 with TRBJ2-1; TRBD2 agrees at 8 bases. The V and J ends lost 7 bases and 5 bases, in that order; junction bases with no gene match: 10. From germline, CDR1 is SGHAT and CDR2 FQNNGV. The CDR3 is made up of 15 amino acids. The CDR3 nucleotides are TGTGCCAGCAAAACCGGGACTAGTGGAAACAATGAGCAGTTCTTC. This encodes CASKTGTSGNNEQFF.

This clone was recorded a few times. The CDR3 reads CASSYGNEAFF. CDR3 in DNA: TGTGCCAGCAGTTACGGCAATGAAGCTTTCTTT. The V and J genes are TRBV6-5 and TRBJ1-1; D remains ambiguous. Deletions cut 2 bases from V and 7 bases from J, with 5 bases between. The CDR3 spans 11 residues. From germline, CDR1 is MNHEY and CDR2 SVGAGI.